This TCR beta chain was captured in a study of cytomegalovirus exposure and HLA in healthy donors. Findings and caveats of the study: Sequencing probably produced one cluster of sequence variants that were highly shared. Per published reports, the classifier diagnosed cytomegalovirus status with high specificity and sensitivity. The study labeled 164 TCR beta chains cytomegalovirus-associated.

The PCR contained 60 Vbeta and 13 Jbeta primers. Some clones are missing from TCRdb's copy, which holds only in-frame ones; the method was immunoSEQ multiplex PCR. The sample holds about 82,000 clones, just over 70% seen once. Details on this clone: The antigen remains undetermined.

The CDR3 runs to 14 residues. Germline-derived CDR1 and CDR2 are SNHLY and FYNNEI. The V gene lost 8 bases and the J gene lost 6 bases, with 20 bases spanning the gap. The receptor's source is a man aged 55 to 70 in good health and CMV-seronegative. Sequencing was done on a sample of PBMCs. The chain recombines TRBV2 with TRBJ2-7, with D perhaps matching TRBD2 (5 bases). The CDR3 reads CASLRADRRSEQYF. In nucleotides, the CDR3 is TGTGCCAGCTTGAGGGCGGATCGAAGGTCCGAGCAGTACTTC.